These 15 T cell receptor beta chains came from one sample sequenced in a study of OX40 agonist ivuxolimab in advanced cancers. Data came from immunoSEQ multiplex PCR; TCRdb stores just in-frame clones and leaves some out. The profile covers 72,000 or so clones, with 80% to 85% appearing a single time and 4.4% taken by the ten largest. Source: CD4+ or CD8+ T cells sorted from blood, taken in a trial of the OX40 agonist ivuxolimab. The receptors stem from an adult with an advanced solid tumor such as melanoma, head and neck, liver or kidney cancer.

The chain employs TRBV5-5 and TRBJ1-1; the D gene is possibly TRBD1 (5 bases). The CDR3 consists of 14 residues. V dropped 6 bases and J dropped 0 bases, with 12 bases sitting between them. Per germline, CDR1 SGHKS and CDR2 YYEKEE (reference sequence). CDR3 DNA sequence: TGTGCCAGCATCCCGACAGCCATGAACACTGAAGCTTTCTTT. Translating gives CASIPTAMNTEAFF.

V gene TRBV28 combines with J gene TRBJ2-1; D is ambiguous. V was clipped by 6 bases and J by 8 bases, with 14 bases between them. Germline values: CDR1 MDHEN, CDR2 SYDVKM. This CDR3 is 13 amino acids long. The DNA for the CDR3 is TGTGCCAGCAGCACGGGTACGAGGCATGAGCAGTTCTTC. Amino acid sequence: CASSTGTRHEQFF.

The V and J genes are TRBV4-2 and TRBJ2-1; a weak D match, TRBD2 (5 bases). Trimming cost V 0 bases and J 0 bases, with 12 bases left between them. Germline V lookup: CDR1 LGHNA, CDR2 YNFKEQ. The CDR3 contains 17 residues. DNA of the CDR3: TGTGCCAGCAGCCAAGATAGGTCGGGAAGCTCCTACAATGAGCAGTTCTTC. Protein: CASSQDRSGSSYNEQFF.

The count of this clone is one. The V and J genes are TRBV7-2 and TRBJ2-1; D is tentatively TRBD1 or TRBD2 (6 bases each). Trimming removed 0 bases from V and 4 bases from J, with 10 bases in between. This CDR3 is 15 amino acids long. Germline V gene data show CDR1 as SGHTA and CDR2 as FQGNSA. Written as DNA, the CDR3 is TGTGCCAGCAGCTTAGCGCAGGGGAGGTACAATGAGCAGTTCTTC. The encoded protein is CASSLAQGRYNEQFF.

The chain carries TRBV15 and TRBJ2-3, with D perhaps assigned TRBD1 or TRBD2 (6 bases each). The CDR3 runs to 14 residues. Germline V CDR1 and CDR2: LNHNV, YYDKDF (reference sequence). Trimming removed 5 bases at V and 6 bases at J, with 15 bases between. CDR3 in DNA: TGTGCCACCAGCCCCGGGGGCCCAAGGGATACGCAGTATTTT. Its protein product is CATSPGGPRDTQYF.

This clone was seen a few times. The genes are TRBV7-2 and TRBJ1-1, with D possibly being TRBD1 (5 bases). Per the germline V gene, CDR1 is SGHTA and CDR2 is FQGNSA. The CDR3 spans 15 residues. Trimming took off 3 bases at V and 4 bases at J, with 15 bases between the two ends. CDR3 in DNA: TGTGCCAGCAGCTTGTCGTTTGCGGGGGGCACTGAAGCTTTCTTT. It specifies CASSLSFAGGTEAFF. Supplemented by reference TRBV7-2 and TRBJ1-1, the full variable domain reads GAGVSQSPSNKVTEKGKDVELRCDPISGHTALYWYRQSLGQGLEFLIYFQGNSAPDKSGLPSDRFSAERTGGSVSTLTIQRTQQEDSAVYLCASSLSFAGGTEAFFGQGTRLTVV.

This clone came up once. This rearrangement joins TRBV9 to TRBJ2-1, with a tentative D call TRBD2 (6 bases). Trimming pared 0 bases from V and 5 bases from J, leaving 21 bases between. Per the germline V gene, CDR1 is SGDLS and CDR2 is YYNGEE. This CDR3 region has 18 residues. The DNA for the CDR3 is TGTGCCAGCAGCGTAGATGGGATAATGGCGGGGAAGGACAATGAGCAGTTCTTC. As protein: CASSVDGIMAGKDNEQFF.

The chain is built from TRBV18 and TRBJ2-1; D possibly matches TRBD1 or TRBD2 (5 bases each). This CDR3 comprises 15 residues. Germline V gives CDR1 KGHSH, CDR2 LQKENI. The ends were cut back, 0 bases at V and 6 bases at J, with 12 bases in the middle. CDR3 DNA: TGTGCCAGCTCACCACCGCTTGGGGGTAGCAATGAGCAGTTCTTC. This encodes CASSPPLGGSNEQFF.

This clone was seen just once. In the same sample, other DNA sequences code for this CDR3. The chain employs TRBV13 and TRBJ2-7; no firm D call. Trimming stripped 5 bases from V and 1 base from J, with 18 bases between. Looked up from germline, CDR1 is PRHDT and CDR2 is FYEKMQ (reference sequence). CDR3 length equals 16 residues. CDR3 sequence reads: CASSKTPMTGSYEQYF. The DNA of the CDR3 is TGTGCCAGCAGCAAAACCCCAATGACTGGGTCCTACGAGCAGTACTTC. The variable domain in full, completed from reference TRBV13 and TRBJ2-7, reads AAGVIQSPRHLIKEKRETATLKCYPIPRHDTVYWYQQGPGQDPQFLISFYEKMQSDKGSIPDRFSAQQFSDYHSELNMSSLELGDSALYFCASSKTPMTGSYEQYFGPGTRLTVT.

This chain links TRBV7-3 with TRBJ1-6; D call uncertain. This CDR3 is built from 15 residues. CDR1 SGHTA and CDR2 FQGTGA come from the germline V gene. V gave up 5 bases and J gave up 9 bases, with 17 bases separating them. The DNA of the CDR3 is TGTGCCAGCAGCCAGCGGGAGAGCGCCAGTTCACCCCTCCACTTT. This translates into CASSQRESASSPLHF.

CDR3 nucleotide sequence: TGTGCCAGTAGTGACACGACCTACGAGCAGTACTTC. Its translation is CASSDTTYEQYF. The chain recombines TRBV19 with TRBJ2-7; D is ambiguous. V was pared by 5 bases and J by 2 bases, with 7 bases between. There are 12 residues in the CDR3. Germline CDR1 LNHDA, CDR2 SQIVND (reference sequence).

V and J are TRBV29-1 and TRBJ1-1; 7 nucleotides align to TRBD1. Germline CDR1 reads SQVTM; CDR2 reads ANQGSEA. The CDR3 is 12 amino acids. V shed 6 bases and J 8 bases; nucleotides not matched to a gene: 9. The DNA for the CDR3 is TGCAGCGTCAACAGGGGTCGTGTAGAAGCTTTCTTT. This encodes CSVNRGRVEAFF.

The CDR3 loop is CASSFGGAVYEQYF. In DNA, the CDR3 is TGTGCCAGCAGTTTCGGCGGGGCGGTCTACGAGCAGTACTTC. This chain uses TRBV28 with TRBJ2-7, with a possible D match to TRBD2 (6 bases). The length of the CDR3 is 14 residues. Trimming took off 3 bases at V and 3 bases at J, with 12 bases between the two ends. In germline, CDR1 is MDHEN, CDR2 SYDVKM.

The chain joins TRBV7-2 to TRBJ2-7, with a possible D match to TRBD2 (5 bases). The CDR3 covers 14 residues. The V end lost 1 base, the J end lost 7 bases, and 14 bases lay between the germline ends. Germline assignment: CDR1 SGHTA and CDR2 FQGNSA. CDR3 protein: CASSLDGTRGEQYF. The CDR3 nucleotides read TGTGCCAGCAGCTTAGACGGAACAAGAGGGGAGCAGTACTTC. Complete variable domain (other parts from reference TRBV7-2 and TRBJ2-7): GAGVSQSPSNKVTEKGKDVELRCDPISGHTALYWYRQSLGQGLEFLIYFQGNSAPDKSGLPSDRFSAERTGGSVSTLTIQRTQQEDSAVYLCASSLDGTRGEQYFGPGTRLTVT.

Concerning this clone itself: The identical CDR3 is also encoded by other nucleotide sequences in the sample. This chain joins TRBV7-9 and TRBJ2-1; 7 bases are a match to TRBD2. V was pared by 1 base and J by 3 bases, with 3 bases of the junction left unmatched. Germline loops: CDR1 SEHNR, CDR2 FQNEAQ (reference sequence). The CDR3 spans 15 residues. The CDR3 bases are TGTGCCAGCAGCTTAGGCCCTAGCGGCTACAATGAGCAGTTCTTC. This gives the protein CASSLGPSGYNEQFF.